This T cell receptor (beta chain) was found in a study of beta chain features in type 1 diabetes. Whole-study results and caveats: Resolution of whether HLA type affects TCRB rearrangement was not achieved here. Within each of all four CD4+ subsets, Type 1 diabetes patients had TCRB CDR3s that were moderately but significantly shorter. VDJ junctions in type 1 diabetes patients carried more deletions and fewer insertions.

A remark on this clone: Its target is not known.

All of the isolated RNA was reverse transcribed, so expressed TCRB transcripts were sequenced. The method was immunoSEQ multiplex PCR; TCRdb's version includes in-frame clones alone and lacks a portion of them. The repertoire has around 250,000 clones, about 20% of them found once; the top ten carry 0.028%. Sequencing input: naive CD4+ T cells from blood. The sequence was collected from a woman in her 40s with type 1 diabetes.

CDR3 bases: TGTGCCTGGAGTTGGGTTAGCCACAATGAGCAGTTCTTC. It is translated as CAWSWVSHNEQFF. The rearrangement joins TRBV30 to TRBJ2-1; the D is unclear. Germline CDR1 reads GTSNPN; CDR2 reads SVGIG (reference sequence). This CDR3 is built from 13 residues. Trimming pared 2 bases from V and 5 bases from J, leaving 10 bases between.